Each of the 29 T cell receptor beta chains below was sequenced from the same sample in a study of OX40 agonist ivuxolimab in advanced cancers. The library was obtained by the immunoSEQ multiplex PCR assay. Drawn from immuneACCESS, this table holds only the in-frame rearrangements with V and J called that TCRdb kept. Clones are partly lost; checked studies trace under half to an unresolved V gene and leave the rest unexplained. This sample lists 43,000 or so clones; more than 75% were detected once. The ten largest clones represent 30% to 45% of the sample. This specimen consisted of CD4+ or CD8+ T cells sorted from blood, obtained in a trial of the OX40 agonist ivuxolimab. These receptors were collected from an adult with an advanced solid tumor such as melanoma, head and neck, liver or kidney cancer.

The chain's CDR3 is CASSQSGVSPLHF. The CDR3 DNA follows: TGTGCCAGCAGCCAATCTGGGGTTTCACCCCTCCACTTT. The chain is built from TRBV11-2 and TRBJ1-6; D gene ambiguous. With 5 bases removed from V and 9 bases from J, the gap between germline ends came to 11 bases. Per the germline V gene, CDR1 is SGHAT and CDR2 is FQNNGV. The CDR3 runs to 13 residues. Combining the CDR3 with reference TRBV11-2 and TRBJ1-6 gives the whole variable domain EAGVAQSPRYKIIEKRQSVAFWCNPISGHATLYWYQQILGQGPKLLIQFQNNGVVDDSQLPKDRFSAERLKGVDSTLKIQPAKLEDSAVYLCASSQSGVSPLHFGNGTRLTVT.

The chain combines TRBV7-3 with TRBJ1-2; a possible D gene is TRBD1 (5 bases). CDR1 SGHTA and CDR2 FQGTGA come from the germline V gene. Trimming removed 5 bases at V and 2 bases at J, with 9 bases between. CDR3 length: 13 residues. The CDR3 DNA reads TGTGCCAGCAGCCTACAGGCCAACTATGGCTACACCTTC. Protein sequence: CASSLQANYGYTF.

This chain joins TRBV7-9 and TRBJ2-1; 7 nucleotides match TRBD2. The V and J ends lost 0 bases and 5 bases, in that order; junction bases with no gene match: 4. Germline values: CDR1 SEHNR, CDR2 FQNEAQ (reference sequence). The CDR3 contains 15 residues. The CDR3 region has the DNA TGTGCCAGCAGCTTAGCAGGCGGGAGAAACAATGAGCAGTTCTTC. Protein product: CASSLAGGRNNEQFF.

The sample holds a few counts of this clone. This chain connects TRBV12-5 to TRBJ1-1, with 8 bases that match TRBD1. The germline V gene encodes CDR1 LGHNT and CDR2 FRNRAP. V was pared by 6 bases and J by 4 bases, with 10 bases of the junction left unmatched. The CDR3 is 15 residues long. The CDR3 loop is CASGETRTGITEAFF. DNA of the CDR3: TGTGCTAGTGGGGAGACCCGGACAGGGATCACTGAAGCTTTCTTT.

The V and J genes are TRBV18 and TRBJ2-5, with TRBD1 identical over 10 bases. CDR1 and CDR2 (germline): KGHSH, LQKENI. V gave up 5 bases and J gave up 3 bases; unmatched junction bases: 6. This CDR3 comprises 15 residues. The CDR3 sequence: CASSSGTGVEETQYF. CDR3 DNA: TGTGCCAGCTCATCCGGGACAGGGGTGGAAGAGACCCAGTACTTC.

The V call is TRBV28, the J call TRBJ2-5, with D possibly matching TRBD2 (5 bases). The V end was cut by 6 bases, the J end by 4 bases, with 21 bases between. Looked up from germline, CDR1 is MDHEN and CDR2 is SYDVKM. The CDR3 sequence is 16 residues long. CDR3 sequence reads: CASRSETGILGETQYF. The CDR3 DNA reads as TGTGCCAGCAGATCGGAAACCGGGATTCTCGGAGAGACCCAGTACTTC.

The CDR3 DNA is TGTGCCAGCAGCCGCCTCGGTTGGGGGGACGAGCAGTTCTTC. Translating it yields CASSRLGWGDEQFF. The rearrangement links TRBV7-2 to TRBJ2-1; tentatively, D is TRBD2 (6 bases). Germline CDR1 is SGHTA and CDR2 is FQGNSA. The V and J ends lost 5 bases and 10 bases respectively, with 18 bases between them. CDR3 size: 14 residues.

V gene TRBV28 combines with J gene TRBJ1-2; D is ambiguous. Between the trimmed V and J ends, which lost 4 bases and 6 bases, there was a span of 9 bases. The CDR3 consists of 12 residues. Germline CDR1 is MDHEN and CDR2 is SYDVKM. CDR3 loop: CASSYRANGYTF. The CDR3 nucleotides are TGTGCCAGCAGTTATAGGGCCAATGGCTACACCTTC.

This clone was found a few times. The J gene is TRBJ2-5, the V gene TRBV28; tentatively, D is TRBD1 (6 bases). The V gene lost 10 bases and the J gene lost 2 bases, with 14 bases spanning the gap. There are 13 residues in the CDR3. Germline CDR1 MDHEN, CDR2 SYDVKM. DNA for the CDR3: TGTGCCACTTCGGACAGAAGTCAAGAGACCCAGTACTTC. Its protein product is CATSDRSQETQYF.

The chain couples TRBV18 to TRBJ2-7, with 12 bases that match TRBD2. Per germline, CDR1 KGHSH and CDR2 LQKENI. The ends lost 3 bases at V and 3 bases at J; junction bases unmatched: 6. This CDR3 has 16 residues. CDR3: CASSPTTSGGNYEQYF. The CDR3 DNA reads TGTGCCAGCTCACCTACGACTAGCGGGGGAAACTACGAGCAGTACTTC.

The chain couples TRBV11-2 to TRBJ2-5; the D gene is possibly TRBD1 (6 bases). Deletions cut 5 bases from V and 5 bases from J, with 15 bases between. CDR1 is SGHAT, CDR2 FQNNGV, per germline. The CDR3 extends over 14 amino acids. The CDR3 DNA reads TGTGCCAGCAGCCAGGGTGTCAGGGGTGAGACCCAGTACTTC. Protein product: CASSQGVRGETQYF.

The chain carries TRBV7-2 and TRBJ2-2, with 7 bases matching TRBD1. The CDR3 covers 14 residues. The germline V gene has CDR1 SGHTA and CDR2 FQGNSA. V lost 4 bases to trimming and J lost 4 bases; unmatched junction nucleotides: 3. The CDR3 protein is CASSSPGGTGELFF. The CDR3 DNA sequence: TGTGCCAGCAGCTCTCCAGGGGGCACCGGGGAGCTGTTTTTT.

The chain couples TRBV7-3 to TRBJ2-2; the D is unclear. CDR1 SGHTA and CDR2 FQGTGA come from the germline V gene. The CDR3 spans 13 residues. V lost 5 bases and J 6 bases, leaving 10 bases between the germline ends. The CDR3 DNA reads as TGTGCCAGCAGCCCGCGTAGCCCCGGGGAGCTGTTTTTT. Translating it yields CASSPRSPGELFF.

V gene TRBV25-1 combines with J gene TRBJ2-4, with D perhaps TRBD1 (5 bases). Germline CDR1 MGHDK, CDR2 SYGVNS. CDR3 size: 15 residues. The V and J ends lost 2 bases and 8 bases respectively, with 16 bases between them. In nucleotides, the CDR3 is TGTGCCAGCAGTGAAATGAGGCAGGGTAAGGACATTCAGTACTTC. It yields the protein CASSEMRQGKDIQYF.

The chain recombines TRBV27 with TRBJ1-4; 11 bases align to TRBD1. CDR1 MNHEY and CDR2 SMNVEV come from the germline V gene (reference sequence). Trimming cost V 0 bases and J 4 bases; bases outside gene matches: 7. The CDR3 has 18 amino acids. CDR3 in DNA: TGTGCCAGCAGTTTATCGAGGACAGGGGGCTGGGATAATGAAAAACTGTTTTTT. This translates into CASSLSRTGGWDNEKLFF.

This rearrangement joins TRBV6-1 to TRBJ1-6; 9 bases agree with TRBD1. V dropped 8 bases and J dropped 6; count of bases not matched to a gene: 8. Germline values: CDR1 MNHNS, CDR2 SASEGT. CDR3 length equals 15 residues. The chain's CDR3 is CASGGQGLGNSPLHF. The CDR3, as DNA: TGTGCCAGCGGGGGACAGGGACTAGGTAATTCACCCCTCCACTTT.

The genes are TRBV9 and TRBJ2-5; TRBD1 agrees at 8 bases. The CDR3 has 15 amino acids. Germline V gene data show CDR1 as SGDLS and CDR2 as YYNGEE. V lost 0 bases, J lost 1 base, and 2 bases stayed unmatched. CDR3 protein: CASSVGGTGQETQYF. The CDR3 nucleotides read TGTGCCAGCAGCGTAGGGGGGACAGGCCAAGAGACCCAGTACTTC.

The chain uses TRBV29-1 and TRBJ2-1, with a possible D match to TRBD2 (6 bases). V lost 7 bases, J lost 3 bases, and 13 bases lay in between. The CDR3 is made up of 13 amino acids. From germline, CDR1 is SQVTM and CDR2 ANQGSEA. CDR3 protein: CSGGTPHYNEQFF. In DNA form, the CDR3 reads TGCAGCGGCGGGACGCCCCACTACAATGAGCAGTTCTTC.

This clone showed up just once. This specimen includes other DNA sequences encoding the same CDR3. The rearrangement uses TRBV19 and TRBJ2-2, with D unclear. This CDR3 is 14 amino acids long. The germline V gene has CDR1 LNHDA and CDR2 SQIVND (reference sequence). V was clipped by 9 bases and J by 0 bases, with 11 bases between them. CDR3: CASSTTPNTGELFF. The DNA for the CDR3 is TGTGCCAGCTCGACAACCCCGAACACCGGGGAGCTGTTTTTT.

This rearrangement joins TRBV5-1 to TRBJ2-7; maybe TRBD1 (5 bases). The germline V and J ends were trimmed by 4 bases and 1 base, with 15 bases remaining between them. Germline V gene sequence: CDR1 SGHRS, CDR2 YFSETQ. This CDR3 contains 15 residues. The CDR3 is CASSPDSTRSYEQYF. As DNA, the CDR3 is TGCGCCAGCAGCCCCGACAGCACCCGGTCCTACGAGCAGTACTTC.

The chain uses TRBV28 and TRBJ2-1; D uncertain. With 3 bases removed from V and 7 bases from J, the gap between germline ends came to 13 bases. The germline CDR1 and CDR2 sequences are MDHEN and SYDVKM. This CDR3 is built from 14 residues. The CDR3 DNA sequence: TGTGCCAGCAGTTTTGGTTCCCAAATTAATGAGCAGTTCTTC. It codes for CASSFGSQINEQFF.

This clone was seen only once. The CDR3 loop reads CASTAGAGNTIYF. The CDR3 DNA reads TGTGCCAGCACCGCGGGGGCTGGAAACACCATATATTTT. This chain connects TRBV2 to TRBJ1-3; D is perhaps TRBD1 (5 bases). Looked up from germline, CDR1 is SNHLY and CDR2 is FYNNEI. V lost 7 bases and J lost 2, with 9 bases in between. CDR3 length: 13 amino acids.

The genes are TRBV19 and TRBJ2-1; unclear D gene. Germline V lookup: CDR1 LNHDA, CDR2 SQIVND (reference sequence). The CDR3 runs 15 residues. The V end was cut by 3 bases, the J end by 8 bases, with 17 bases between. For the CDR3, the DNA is TGTGCCAGTAGTATGTGGCAGGCGGTTATCCATGAGCAGTTCTTC. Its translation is CASSMWQAVIHEQFF. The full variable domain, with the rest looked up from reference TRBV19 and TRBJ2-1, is DGGITQSPKYLFRKEGQNVTLSCEQNLNHDAMYWYRQDPGQGLRLIYYSQIVNDFQKGDIAEGYSVSREKKESFPLTVTSAQKNPTAFYLCASSMWQAVIHEQFFGPGTRLTVL.

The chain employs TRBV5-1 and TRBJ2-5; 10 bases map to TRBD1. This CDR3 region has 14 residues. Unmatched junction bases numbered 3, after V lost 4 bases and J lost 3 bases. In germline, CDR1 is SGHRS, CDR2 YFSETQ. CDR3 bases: TGCGCCAGCAGCGGGGGGACAGGGGAAGAGACCCAGTACTTC. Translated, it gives CASSGGTGEETQYF. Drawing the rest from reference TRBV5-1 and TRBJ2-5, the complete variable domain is KAGVTQTPRYLIKTRGQQVTLSCSPISGHRSVSWYQQTPGQGLQFLFEYFSETQRNKGNFPGRFSGRQFSNSRSEMNVSTLELGDSALYLCASSGGTGEETQYFGPGTRLLVL.

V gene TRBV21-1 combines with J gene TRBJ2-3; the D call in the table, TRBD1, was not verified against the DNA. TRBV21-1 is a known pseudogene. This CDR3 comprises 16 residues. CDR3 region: CASSVPDRGAADTQYF. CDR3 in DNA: TGTGCCAGCAGCGTACCGGACAGGGGCGCGGCAGATACGCAGTATTTT.

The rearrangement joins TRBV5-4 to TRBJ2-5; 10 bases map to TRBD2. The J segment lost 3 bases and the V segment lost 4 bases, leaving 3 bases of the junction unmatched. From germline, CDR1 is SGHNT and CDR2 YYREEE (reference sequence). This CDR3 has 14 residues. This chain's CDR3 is CASSTLAGEETQYF. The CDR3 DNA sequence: TGTGCCAGCAGCACCCTAGCGGGGGAAGAGACCCAGTACTTC.

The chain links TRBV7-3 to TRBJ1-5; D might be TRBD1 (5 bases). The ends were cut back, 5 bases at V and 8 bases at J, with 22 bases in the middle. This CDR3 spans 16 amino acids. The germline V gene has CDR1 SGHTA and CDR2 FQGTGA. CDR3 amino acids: CASSQEGRAIREPQHF. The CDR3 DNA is TGTGCCAGCAGCCAAGAGGGCAGGGCCATTAGGGAGCCCCAGCATTTT.

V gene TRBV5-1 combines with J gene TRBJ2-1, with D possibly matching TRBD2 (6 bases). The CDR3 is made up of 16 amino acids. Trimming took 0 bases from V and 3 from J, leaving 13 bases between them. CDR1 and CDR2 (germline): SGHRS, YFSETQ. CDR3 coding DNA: TGCGCCAGCAGCTTGGAACCCCAGGGAGGCTACAATGAGCAGTTCTTC. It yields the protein CASSLEPQGGYNEQFF. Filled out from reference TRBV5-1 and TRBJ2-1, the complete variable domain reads KAGVTQTPRYLIKTRGQQVTLSCSPISGHRSVSWYQQTPGQGLQFLFEYFSETQRNKGNFPGRFSGRQFSNSRSEMNVSTLELGDSALYLCASSLEPQGGYNEQFFGPGTRLTVL.

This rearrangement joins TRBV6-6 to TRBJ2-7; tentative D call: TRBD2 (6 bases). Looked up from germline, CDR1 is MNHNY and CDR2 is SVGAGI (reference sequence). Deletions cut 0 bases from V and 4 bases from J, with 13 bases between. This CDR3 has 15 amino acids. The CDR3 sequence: CASSYSYIAGYEQYF. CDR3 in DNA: TGTGCCAGCAGTTACTCGTATATCGCGGGGTACGAGCAGTACTTC.